This TCR beta chain is from a study of CD8+ T cells in alopecia areata. As for the study in general: The SALT score measured affected scalp surface percentage in treated patients.

Treatment denoted: oral pan-JAK inhibitor, 5-10 mg twice daily. Reverse transcription of extracted RNA yielded cDNA, which provided the sequencing template. The repertoire was sequenced with immunoSEQ multiplex PCR; TCRdb's copy has only in-frame clones and lacks some. The data show about 74,000 clones, over 25% seen once. Looked up from germline, CDR1 is MDHEN and CDR2 is SYDVKM. The CDR3 loop spans 13 amino acids. The V gene end was trimmed by 3 bases and the J gene end by 6 bases; junction bases not matched to a gene: 5. Sequencing used CD8+ T cells sorted from blood, obtained at week 4, from a patient treated with tofacitinib. The V call is TRBV28, the J call TRBJ2-7; 7 nucleotides match TRBD2. The receptor was isolated from a human donor with alopecia areata. CDR3 sequence reads: CASSFRGGIEQYF. The DNA for the CDR3 is TGTGCCAGCAGTTTCCGCGGGGGTATCGAGCAGTACTTC.